Below, 5 T cell receptor beta chains from the same sample are listed, as sequenced in a study of spatial heterogeneity in lung cancer. Via MiXCR, TCRdb re-called the 5' RACE reads, giving one row per CDR3 protein. Here the sample spans around 23,000 distinct CDR3 sequences, 3% to 4% being singletons. Time point given: sample taken at primary tumor resection. Whole RNA from tumor, nontumor lung or frozen PBMC was sequenced unsorted. This specimen was PBMCs, taken at surgery. The origin of the receptors is a female donor with early-stage non-small cell lung cancer.

This clonotype was counted at least ten times. V usage is TRBV29-1 and J usage is TRBJ2-1; a possible D gene is TRBD1 (6 bases). V lost 1 base to trimming and J lost 6 bases, with 16 bases between them. Germline V gene sequence: CDR1 SQVTM, CDR2 ANQGSEA. The CDR3 length is 15 residues. The CDR3 DNA sequence: TGCAGCGTTGAAGGCGGGCAGGGGCACTTCAATGAGCAGTTCTTC. Protein sequence: CSVEGGQGHFNEQFF.

This clonotype has at least ten counts. V gene TRBV6-5 combines with J gene TRBJ2-3; D unresolved. V was cut by 7 bases and J by 4 bases, with 12 bases left in between. Germline V lookup: CDR1 MNHEY, CDR2 SVGAGI. The CDR3 covers 13 residues. Here the CDR3 DNA reads TGTGCCAGCACCCCCCGCGACCCAGATACGCAGTATTTT. It codes for CASTPRDPDTQYF.

Many counts were recorded for this clonotype. V and J are TRBV5-5 and TRBJ1-5; D perhaps matches TRBD1 (6 bases). CDR3 length equals 15 residues. Looked up from germline, CDR1 is SGHKS and CDR2 is YYEKEE (reference sequence). V lost 0 bases to trimming and J lost 2 bases, with 9 bases between them. The CDR3 region has the DNA TGTGCCAGCAGCTTGGGCAGGGGTCGCAATCAGCCCCAGCATTTT. Encoded protein: CASSLGRGRNQPQHF.

This clonotype was seen only a few times. The V gene is TRBV5-1, the J gene TRBJ2-3, with TRBD2 as a possible D gene (7 bases). Germline V lookup: CDR1 SGHRS, CDR2 YFSETQ. Between the trimmed V and J ends, which lost 5 bases and 5 bases, there was a span of 18 bases. The CDR3 loop spans 15 amino acids. The CDR3 region is CASRTLARGQDTQYF. The DNA for the CDR3 is TGCGCCAGCAGGACCTTGGCGCGGGGGCAAGATACGCAGTATTTT.

This clonotype has at least ten counts. The rearrangement joins TRBV2 to TRBJ2-2; 9 bases map to TRBD1. Trimming took 8 bases from V and 0 from J; bases not matched to a gene: 7. CDR1 and CDR2 (germline): SNHLY, FYNNEI. CDR3 length: 16 residues. The CDR3 region has the DNA TGTGCCAGCTTCAAGGGGGACAGGGCGAACACCGGGGAGCTGTTTTTT. Protein product: CASFKGDRANTGELFF.